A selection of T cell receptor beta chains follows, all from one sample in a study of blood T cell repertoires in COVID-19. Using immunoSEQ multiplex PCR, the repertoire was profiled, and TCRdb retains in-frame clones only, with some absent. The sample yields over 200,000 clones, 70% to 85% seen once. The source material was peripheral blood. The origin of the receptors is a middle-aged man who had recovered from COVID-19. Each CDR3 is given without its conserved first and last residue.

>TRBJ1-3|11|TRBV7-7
ASSLGFRNTIY
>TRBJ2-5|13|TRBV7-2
ASSLYRGLGETQY
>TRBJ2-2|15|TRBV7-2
ASSLAGRSYDTGELF
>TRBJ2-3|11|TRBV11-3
ASSLETPDTQY
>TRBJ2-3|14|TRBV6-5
ASSYSGPPGADTQY
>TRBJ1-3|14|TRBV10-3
AISDLGFSSGNTIY
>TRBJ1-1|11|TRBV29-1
SAHGQGDTEAF
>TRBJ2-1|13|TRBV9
ASSVAGGTYNEQF
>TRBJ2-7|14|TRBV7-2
ASSLFATSGTHEQY
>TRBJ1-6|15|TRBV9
ASSIRDRSSYNSPLH
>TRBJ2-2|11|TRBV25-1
ASSDRDTGELF
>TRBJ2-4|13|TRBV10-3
AISTSGGAQNIQY
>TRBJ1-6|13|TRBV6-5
ASSWSGRGDSPLH
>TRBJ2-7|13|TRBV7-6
ASSLQGQGGYEQY
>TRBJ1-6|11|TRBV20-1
SASWTPNSPLH
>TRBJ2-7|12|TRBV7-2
ASSLAAGHYEQY
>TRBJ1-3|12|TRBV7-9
ASSLQGYGNTIY
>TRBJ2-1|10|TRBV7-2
ASSHGYNEQF
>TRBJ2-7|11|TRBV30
ACQTGPTYEQY
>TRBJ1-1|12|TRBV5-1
ASSLDTGEVEAF
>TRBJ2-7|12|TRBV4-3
ASSRDRVGYEQY
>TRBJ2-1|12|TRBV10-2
ASGRDRGRNEQF
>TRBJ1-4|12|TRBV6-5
ASSLRDSNEKLF
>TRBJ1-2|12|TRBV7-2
ASSLQGEGYGYT
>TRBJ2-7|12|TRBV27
ASSFRQGGYEQY
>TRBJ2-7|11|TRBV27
ASSPGQGGEQY
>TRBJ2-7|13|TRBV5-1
ASSSPGGGGREQY
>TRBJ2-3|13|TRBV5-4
ASSLDGGADDTQY
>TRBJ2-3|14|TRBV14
ASSQDPGQGEDTQY
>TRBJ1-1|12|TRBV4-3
ASSQDTLENKAF
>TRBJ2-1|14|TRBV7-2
ASSPRPGQANNEQF
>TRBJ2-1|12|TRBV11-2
ASSLAGSYNEQF
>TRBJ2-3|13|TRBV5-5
ASSLGGQVTDTQY
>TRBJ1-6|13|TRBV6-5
ASSRSTGNGSPLH
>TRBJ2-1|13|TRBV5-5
ASSLGTASYNEQF
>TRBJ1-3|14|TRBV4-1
ASSQHGTASGNTIY
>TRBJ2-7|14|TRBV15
ATSRDFRTGLWEQY
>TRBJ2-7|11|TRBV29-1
SVYRASSYEQY
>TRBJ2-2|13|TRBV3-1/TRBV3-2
ASSPSGANTGELF
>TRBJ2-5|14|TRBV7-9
ASSSRDRGIQETQY
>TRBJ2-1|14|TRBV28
ASRPLGGTGYNEQF
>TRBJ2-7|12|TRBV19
ASSMGTGLYEQY
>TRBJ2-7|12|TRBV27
ASSLRDGIYEQY
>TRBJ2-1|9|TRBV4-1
ASSLANEQF
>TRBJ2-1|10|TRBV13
ASSTTTSEQF
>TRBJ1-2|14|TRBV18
ASSAPGTAVNYGYT
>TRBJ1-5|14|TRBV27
ASSLKGQGQDQPQH
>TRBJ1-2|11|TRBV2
ASSEETGYGYT
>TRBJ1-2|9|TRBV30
AWSQNYGYT
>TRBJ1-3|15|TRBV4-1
ASSQPVAGGARNTIY
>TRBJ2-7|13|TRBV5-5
ASSLAAGLSYEQY
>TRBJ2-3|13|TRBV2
ASSSYRGNTDTQY
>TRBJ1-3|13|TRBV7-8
ASSKGQNSGNTIY
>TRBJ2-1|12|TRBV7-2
ASSTDGRAYEQF
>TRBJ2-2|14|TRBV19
ASSIDGTPNTGELF